This passage covers 18 T cell receptor beta chains from one sample sequenced in a study of T cell repertoires in cytomegalovirus infection. Antigen specificity for these receptors is unknown. Each CDR3 protein is one row after TCRdb ran MiXCR on the reads. The table shows fewer than 1,000,000 distinct CDR3 sequences, with roughly 31% occurring only once. This specimen was cultured CD8+ T cells from PBMCs, taken from culture after CMV antigen stimulation. All receptors come from a human donor in good health (CMV status not recorded). Some clones in this sample may be carry-over from other donors' samples.

This chain joins TRBV7-6 and TRBJ2-3, with 9 bases identical to TRBD1. The CDR3 is 15 residues long. Germline V gene sequence: CDR1 SGHVS, CDR2 FNYEAQ. Trimming cost V 5 bases and J 4 bases; bases outside gene matches: 7. CDR3 nucleotide sequence: TGTGCCAGCAGCCGCGGGACAGGGTTTCCAGATACGCAGTATTTT. This gives the protein CASSRGTGFPDTQYF.

This clonotype has ten or more counts. V gene TRBV7-9 combines with J gene TRBJ2-3; D remains unclear. The CDR3 has 13 residues. From germline, CDR1 is SEHNR and CDR2 FQNEAQ (reference sequence). V was trimmed by 7 bases and J by 6 bases, leaving 14 bases between them. The CDR3 DNA sequence: TGTGCCAGCAAAGGATGGAAGGTCGATACGCAGTATTTT. Residues: CASKGWKVDTQYF.

The chain joins TRBV4-1 to TRBJ1-2, with D possibly matching TRBD1 (5 bases). V was clipped by 0 bases and J by 7 bases, with 12 bases between them. This CDR3 contains 14 residues. Per germline, CDR1 MGHRA and CDR2 YSYEKL. CDR3 residues: CASSQEGRDGGYTF. CDR3 in DNA: TGCGCCAGCAGCCAAGAGGGAAGGGACGGTGGCTACACCTTC.

In this sample, this clonotype turned up many times. V and J are TRBV7-6 and TRBJ2-7; possibly TRBD2 for D (6 bases). V was clipped by 2 bases and J by 5 bases, with 13 bases between them. This CDR3 is built from 14 residues. Per the germline V gene, CDR1 is SGHVS and CDR2 is FNYEAQ. CDR3 residues: CASSLRGGEHEQYV. CDR3 DNA sequence: TGTGCCAGCAGCTTACGGGGCGGGGAGCACGAGCAGTACGTC.

In this sample, this clonotype turned up many times. The V and J genes are TRBV7-2 and TRBJ1-5; a possible D gene is TRBD1 (5 bases). CDR1 and CDR2 (germline): SGHTA, FQGNSA. The V and J ends lost 1 base and 7 bases respectively, with 14 bases between them. The CDR3 is 15 amino acids. DNA for the CDR3: TGTGCCAGCAGCTTAGTAGCGGCAGGGACCCAGCCCCAGCATTTT. The encoded protein is CASSLVAAGTQPQHF. Using reference TRBV7-2 and TRBJ1-5 for the parts outside the CDR3, the full variable domain is GAGVSQSPSNKVTEKGKDVELRCDPISGHTALYWYRQSLGQGLEFLIYFQGNSAPDKSGLPSDRFSAERTGGSVSTLTIQRTQQEDSAVYLCASSLVAAGTQPQHFGDGTRLSIL.

CDR3 in amino acids: CASRNSGTYYEQYV. The CDR3 nucleotides are TGTGCCAGCAGAAACTCCGGGACCTATTACGAGCAGTACGTC. The genes are TRBV6-1 and TRBJ2-7; D may correspond to TRBD1 or TRBD2 (5 bases each). CDR3 length equals 14 residues. Trimming left V 6 bases short and J 4 bases short, with 16 bases between. Germline V gene sequence: CDR1 MNHNS, CDR2 SASEGT.

This chain joins TRBV20-1 and TRBJ2-2; 8 nucleotides line up with TRBD1. J lost 2 bases, V lost 2 bases, and 7 bases had no gene match. The CDR3 loop spans 16 amino acids. CDR1 DFQATT and CDR2 SNEGSKA come from the germline V gene (reference sequence). The CDR3 loop reads CSARPSTGANTGELFF. The CDR3 region has the DNA TGCAGTGCTAGACCATCGACAGGGGCCAACACCGGGGAGCTGTTTTTT.

This clonotype was counted between two and nine times. The chain combines TRBV11-2 with TRBJ1-1, with a possible D match to TRBD1 (5 bases). The CDR3 extends over 16 amino acids. The ends were cut back, 0 bases at V and 0 bases at J, with 11 bases in the middle. The V gene's germline CDR1 is SGHAT and CDR2 FQNNGV. Here the CDR3 reads CASSLEWRGLNTEAFF. The CDR3 bases are TGTGCCAGCAGCTTAGAATGGAGGGGATTGAACACTGAAGCTTTCTTT.

The chain carries TRBV6-2 or TRBV6-3 and TRBJ2-7; TRBD1 might be the D (6 bases). V gave up 5 bases and J gave up 1 base, with 9 bases separating them. The CDR3 runs 13 residues. Germline values: CDR1 MNHEY, CDR2 SVGEGT. The CDR3 DNA reads TGTGCCAGCAGTCCACAGGGATCCTACGAGCAGTACTTC. It specifies CASSPQGSYEQYF.

V gene TRBV6-5 combines with J gene TRBJ1-2; D is undetermined. Trimming shortened V by 2 bases and J by 8 bases, and 12 bases separated the two germline ends. The CDR3 loop spans 13 amino acids. Germline CDR1 is MNHEY and CDR2 is SVGAGI. CDR3 bases: TGTGCCAGCAGTTACACCCTACCTGGGGGCTACACCTTC. It yields the protein CASSYTLPGGYTF.

The V and J genes are TRBV27 and TRBJ2-7; TRBD2 aligns across 11 bases. Trimming at V came to 8 bases and at J to 2 bases, leaving 8 bases not matched to a gene. The length of the CDR3 is 15 residues. CDR1 MNHEY and CDR2 SMNVEV come from the germline V gene (reference sequence). As DNA, the CDR3 is TGTGCCAGCCCGGTTCCGGGACTAGCGGCCTACGAGCAGTACTTC. Translated: CASPVPGLAAYEQYF.

CDR3 loop: CASSLRVPNEQFF. The CDR3 nucleotides read TGCGCCAGCAGCCTCAGGGTCCCCAATGAGCAGTTCTTC. The gene calls are TRBV4-1 and TRBJ2-1; tentatively, D is TRBD1 (5 bases). The ends were cut back, 4 bases at V and 6 bases at J, with 10 bases in the middle. The CDR3 extends over 13 amino acids. Germline CDR1 is MGHRA and CDR2 is YSYEKL.

This clonotype was seen a few times. The junction does not match germline at one end; this may be a read error. This chain links TRBV7-7 with TRBJ2-7; weak D call: TRBD1 (5 bases). Germline CDR1 reads SSHAT; CDR2 reads FNYEAQ (reference sequence). The CDR3 loop spans 13 amino acids. The DNA of the CDR3 is TGTGCTAGCAGCTTAGCAAGGGGAAGAGAGCAGTACTTC. This encodes CASSLARGREQYF.

This clonotype was observed many times. The chain carries TRBV7-6 and TRBJ2-1; 8 positions agree with TRBD2. Germline V gene data show CDR1 as SGHVS and CDR2 as FNYEAQ. CDR3 length equals 14 residues. The V gene end was trimmed by 2 bases and the J gene end by 7 bases; junction bases not matched to a gene: 4. CDR3 amino acids: CASSLRGTRNEQFF. In nucleotides, the CDR3 is TGTGCCAGCAGCTTAAGAGGGACTAGAAATGAGCAGTTCTTC.

The CDR3 DNA sequence: TGTGCCAGCGGGGGAAGTACCTCCTACGAGCAGTACTTC. It translates to CASGGSTSYEQYF. The chain uses TRBV7-9 and TRBJ2-7, with D possibly being TRBD1 or TRBD2 (5 bases each). V was pared by 8 bases and J by 0 bases, with 11 bases between. Germline lookup yields CDR1 SEHNR and CDR2 FQNEAQ (reference sequence). CDR3 length equals 13 residues.

This clonotype was seen repeatedly, ten times or more. The rearrangement links TRBV7-3 to TRBJ2-3; 7 nucleotides line up with TRBD2. V shed 4 bases, J shed 4 bases, and the junction held 2 bases outside the gene matches. The CDR3 is 13 amino acids. Germline assignment: CDR1 SGHTA and CDR2 FQGTGA. The CDR3 DNA is TGTGCCAGCAGCTGGGGAGGGGCAGATACGCAGTATTTT. It translates to CASSWGGADTQYF.

About this clonotype: Germline and junction disagree at one end, which may indicate a read error. The chain couples TRBV7-8 to TRBJ2-1; D tentatively reads TRBD1 or TRBD2 (6 bases each). Germline CDR1 and CDR2: SGHVS and FQNEAQ. The CDR3 loop spans 19 amino acids. CDR3 sequence: CVSILKRGIAVPSYNEQFF. The CDR3 DNA is TGTGTCAGCATCCTAAAAAGGGGGATAGCGGTCCCCTCCTACAATGAGCAGTTCTTC.

This clonotype was counted a few times. The gene calls are TRBV7-9 and TRBJ2-5; perhaps TRBD2 as D (6 bases). V was cut by 2 bases and J by 1 base, with 14 bases left in between. The V gene's germline CDR1 is SEHNR and CDR2 FQNEAQ (reference sequence). The CDR3 has 16 residues. The CDR3 sequence is CASSLSVGLSQETQYF. The CDR3 DNA sequence: TGTGCCAGCAGCTTATCCGTCGGACTATCCCAAGAGACCCAGTACTTC.